The sequence of this T cell receptor (beta chain) was determined in a study of cytomegalovirus exposure and HLA in healthy donors. Points on this clone: Its antigen is not identified.

The germline V gene has CDR1 SGHRS and CDR2 YFSETQ. CDR3 size: 15 residues. Study-level points and caveats: Later analysis identified a missense DCLRE1C variant that was linked to TCR beta V- and J-gene trimming. CMV serostatus was the sole immune exposure information available. Presence/absence comparisons presumed near-even sequencing depth among donors. Whilst most TCR sequences proved rare, a subset of public TCRs occurred across many donors.

The PCR had 60 Vbeta and 13 Jbeta primers. Clones were sequenced by immunoSEQ multiplex PCR, and TCRdb holds only the in-frame ones, with some missing. The sample lists 110,000 or so clones, roughly 82% occurring once. Sequenced input: PBMCs. The TCR comes from a woman aged 40 to 50 in good health and CMV-seropositive. The rearrangement uses TRBV5-1 and TRBJ2-5, with 8 bases lining up with TRBD1. The J call is uncertain, as TRBJ2-7 better fits the DNA end. The CDR3 DNA reads as TGCGCCAGCAGCTTGGACGGACAGGGATTCTACGAGCAGTACTTC. Protein: CASSLDGQGFYEQYF.